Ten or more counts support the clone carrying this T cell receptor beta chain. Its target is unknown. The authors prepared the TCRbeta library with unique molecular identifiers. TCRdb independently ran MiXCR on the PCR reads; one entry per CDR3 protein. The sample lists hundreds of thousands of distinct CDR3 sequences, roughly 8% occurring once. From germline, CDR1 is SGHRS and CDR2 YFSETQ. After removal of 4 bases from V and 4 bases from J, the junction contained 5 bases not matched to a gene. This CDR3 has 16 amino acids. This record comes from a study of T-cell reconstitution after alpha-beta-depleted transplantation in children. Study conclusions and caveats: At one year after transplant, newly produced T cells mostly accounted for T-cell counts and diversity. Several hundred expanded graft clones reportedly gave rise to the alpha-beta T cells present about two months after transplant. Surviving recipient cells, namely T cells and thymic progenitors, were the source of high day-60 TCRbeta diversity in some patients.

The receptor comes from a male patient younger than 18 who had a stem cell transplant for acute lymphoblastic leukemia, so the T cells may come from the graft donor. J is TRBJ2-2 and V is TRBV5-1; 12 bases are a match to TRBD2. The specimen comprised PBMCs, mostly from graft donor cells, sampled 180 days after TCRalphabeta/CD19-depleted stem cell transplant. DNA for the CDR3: TGCGCCAGCAGCCTCACTAGCGGGAGGACCACCGGGGAGCTGTTTTTT. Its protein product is CASSLTSGRTTGELFF.